The clone carrying this TCR beta chain was picked up a small number of times. The antigen remains unidentified. The data originate from a study of T cell responses to AZD1222 COVID-19 vaccine. CDR3 length: 14 amino acids. Germline V CDR1 and CDR2: SEHNR, FQNEAQ (reference sequence). The V and J ends lost 8 bases and 0 bases respectively, with 8 bases between them. Whole-study results and caveats: There were repertoire samples only from the period after the peak T cell response. Researchers report vaccine-associated CD4 TCRs spanning spike, with dominance at 160-218 and 743-854. Two AZD1222 doses significantly raised spike-specific TCR breadth and depth over controls. Clonal diversity may have been underestimated in mostly white British donors.

The table came from immunoSEQ multiplex PCR; TCRdb's copy has only in-frame clones and leaves some out. The sample contains 90,000 to 120,000 clones, roughly 87% of which appear only once. The chain uses TRBV7-9 and TRBJ1-6; D is undetermined. Material: peripheral blood, obtained on day 0 of AZD1222 vaccination. This TCR derives from an adult in good health. The CDR3 DNA is TGTGCCAGCGGGTCGAGCTCCTATAATTCACCCCTCCACTTT. Translation gives CASGSSSYNSPLHF. Full variable domain (remainder filled in from reference TRBV7-9 and TRBJ1-6): DTGVSQNPRHKITKRGQNVTFRCDPISEHNRLYWYRQTLGQGPEFLTYFQNEAQLEKSRLLSDRFSAERPKGSFSTLEIQRTEQGDSAMYLCASGSSSYNSPLHFGNGTRLTVT.